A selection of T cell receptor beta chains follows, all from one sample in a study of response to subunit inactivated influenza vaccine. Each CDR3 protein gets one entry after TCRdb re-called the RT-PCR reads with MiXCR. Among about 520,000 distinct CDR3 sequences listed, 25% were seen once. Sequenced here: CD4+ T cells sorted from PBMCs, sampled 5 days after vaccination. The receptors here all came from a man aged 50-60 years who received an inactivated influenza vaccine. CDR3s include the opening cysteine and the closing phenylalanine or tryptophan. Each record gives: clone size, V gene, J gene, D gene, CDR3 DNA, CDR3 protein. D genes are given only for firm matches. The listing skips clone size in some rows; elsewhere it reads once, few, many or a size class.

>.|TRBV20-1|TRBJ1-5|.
TGCAGTGCTAGTCTTAGCAATCAGCCCCAGCATTTT
CSASLSNQPQHF
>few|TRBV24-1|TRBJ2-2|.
TGTGCCACCAGTGATTCGCGAAGTTCGGCCGGGGAGCTGTTTTTT
CATSDSRSSAGELFF
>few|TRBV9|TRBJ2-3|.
TGTGCCAGCAGCGTAGGTATTAGCCAGGGCGGAGATACGCAGTATTTT
CASSVGISQGGDTQYF
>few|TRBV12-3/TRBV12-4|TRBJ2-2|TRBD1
TGTGCCAGCACCCGTGGGGGACAGGGGGTAACCGGGGAGCTGTTTTTT
CASTRGGQGVTGELFF
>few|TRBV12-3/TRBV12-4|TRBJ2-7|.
TGTGCCAGCAGTTTAAAAGAGGGAAACTACGAGCAGTACTTC
CASSLKEGNYEQYF
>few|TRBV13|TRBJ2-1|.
TGTGCCAGCAGCCCCTCCCCCGTCCTAGTGGGTGGTGAGCAGTTCTTC
CASSPSPVLVGGEQFF
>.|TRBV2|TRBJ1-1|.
TGTGCCAGCACTATACAGGGGAACACTGAAGCTTTCTTT
CASTIQGNTEAFF
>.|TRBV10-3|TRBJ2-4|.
TGTGCCATCAGTGAGTCGACCCGGGACATTCAGTACTTC
CAISESTRDIQYF
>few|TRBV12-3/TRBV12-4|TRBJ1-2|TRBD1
TGTGCCAGCAGCCCCCTCAGGGGGCAGGGCTATGGCTACACCTTC
CASSPLRGQGYGYTF
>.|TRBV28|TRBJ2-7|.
TGTGCCAGCACCCCCGGGAGCACCTACGAGCAGTACTTC
CASTPGSTYEQYF
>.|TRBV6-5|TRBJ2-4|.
TGTGCCAGCAGTATACCGGGACAAGCCAAAAACATTCAGTACTTC
CASSIPGQAKNIQYF